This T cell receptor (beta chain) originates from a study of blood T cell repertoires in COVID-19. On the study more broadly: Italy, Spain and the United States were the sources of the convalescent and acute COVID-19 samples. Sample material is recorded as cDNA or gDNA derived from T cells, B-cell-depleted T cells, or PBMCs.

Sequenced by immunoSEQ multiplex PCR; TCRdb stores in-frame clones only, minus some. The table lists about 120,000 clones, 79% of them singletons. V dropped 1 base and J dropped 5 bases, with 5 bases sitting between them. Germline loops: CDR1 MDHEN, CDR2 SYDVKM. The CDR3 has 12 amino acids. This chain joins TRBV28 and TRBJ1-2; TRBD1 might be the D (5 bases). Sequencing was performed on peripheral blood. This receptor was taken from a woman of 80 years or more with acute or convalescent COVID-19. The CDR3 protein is CASSLSGYGYTF. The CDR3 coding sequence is TGTGCCAGCAGTTTATCAGGGTATGGCTACACCTTC.